This T cell receptor beta chain appears in the sequencing data of a study of blood T cell repertoires in COVID-19 (dated by TCRdb to 2020 to 2021). In the study overall: Samples from collaborators originated in the United States, Italy and Spain and spanned both the acute and convalescent phases of COVID-19. The prospective study material was composed of cDNA or gDNA derived from T cells, B-cell-depleted T cells, or PBMCs. Subjects who had been exposed to COVID-19, were actively infected with it, or had recovered from it provided the deeply sampled blood TCRbeta repertoires that made up the dataset. The repertoires were released in a freely available public database intended as a resource for research on the immune response to SARS-CoV-2. The samples were drawn from the first 160 participants of the ongoing ImmuneRACE study and from more than 1,000 subjects provided by 6 global collaborators. The sample metadata nearly always contained a de-identified subject ID, COVID-19 status, age in years and sex. Where HLA class I and class II types were available, the types were taken from metadata supplied by the sample provider, not from assay-based typing.

Whole blood was collected in K2EDTA tubes by collaborating institutions according to the institutions' own protocols. For TCRbeta analysis, collaborators shipped samples as frozen whole blood, isolated PBMCs, or DNA extracted from either of those sample types. A remark on this clone: No cognate antigen has been identified for it. No base quality values were provided; no much bigger clone lies one nucleotide off.

Paper-wide results and their limitations: The amount of clinical and demographic metadata varied by source and participant and was provided uncurated.

The CDR3 sequence holds 15 residues, the cysteine and phenylalanine included. The DNA shown is the 45-base CDR3, in frame from base 1. Clipping removes 2 bases from V and 5 bases from J, with 9 as the unmatched junction base count. The germline V gene provides CDR1 MNHNS and CDR2 SASEGT. TCRbeta CDR3 regions were amplified from genomic DNA by means of the immunoSEQ Assay, a bias-controlled multiplex PCR. On the authors' methods: The number of nucleated cells in each sample was estimated by amplification of reference gene primers within the assay. To quantify the absolute abundance of each unique TCRbeta CDR3 rearrangement, sequence reads were collapsed and filtered. For each sample, productive Simpson clonality was calculated as the square root of Simpson's diversity index over productive rearrangements. TCRdb limited this immuneACCESS table to in-frame rearrangements with V and J called. A share of clones is missing; checked studies link under half to unresolved V genes, and the rest is unexplained. That table furnishes V, J and clone size, whereas the DNA furnished D and trimming. Recorded for this sample are some 120,000 clones; around 76% of them occurred a single time. The ten largest account for under 14% of the sample.

What was sequenced was peripheral blood. The receptor's source is a human donor in a cohort sampled during active COVID-19. The rearrangement combines TRBV6-1 with TRBJ2-7, and 7 bases in between align with TRBD1. The DNA sequence is as follows: TGTGCCAGCAGTGAATTGGGCAGGGGGACGAACGAGCAGTACTTC. Its translation reads: CASSELGRGTNEQYF.